What follows are 27 T cell receptor beta chains derived from one specimen sequenced in a study of T cell responses to AZD1222 COVID-19 vaccine. Data came from immunoSEQ multiplex PCR; TCRdb stores just in-frame clones and leaves some out. The sample carries roughly 150,000 clones, 90% to 95% recorded once. The sample here was peripheral blood, taken on day 0 of AZD1222 vaccination. These receptors were obtained from an adult in good health.

V gene TRBV27 combines with J gene TRBJ1-5, with D possibly being TRBD1 (5 bases). CDR1 and CDR2 from the germline V gene are MNHEY and SMNVEV (reference sequence). V was trimmed by 7 bases and J by 0 bases, leaving 16 bases between them. There are 16 residues in the CDR3. CDR3 region: CASTGLNMYSNQPQHF. In DNA, the CDR3 is TGTGCCAGCACGGGGCTAAATATGTATAGCAATCAGCCCCAGCATTTT.

This sequence joins TRBV28 and TRBJ1-2; possibly TRBD1 for D (6 bases). The CDR3 runs to 14 residues. The germline V gene has CDR1 MDHEN and CDR2 SYDVKM. V lost 6 bases and J 8 bases, leaving 19 bases between the germline ends. The CDR3 sequence is CASRPIGGGLGYTF. In nucleotides, the CDR3 is TGTGCCAGCAGGCCCATTGGAGGGGGTTTGGGCTACACCTTC.

The rearrangement uses TRBV7-8 and TRBJ2-7, with D unclear. Per the germline V gene, CDR1 is SGHVS and CDR2 is FQNEAQ. The germline V and J ends were trimmed by 3 bases and 0 bases, with 12 bases remaining between them. The CDR3 is 15 residues long. The CDR3 loop reads CASSFARPASYEQYF. The CDR3, as DNA: TGTGCCAGCAGCTTTGCGAGACCCGCCTCCTACGAGCAGTACTTC.

This chain links TRBV2 with TRBJ2-5; 8 positions agree with TRBD2. Germline V CDR1 and CDR2: SNHLY, FYNNEI. V shed 5 bases, J shed 5 bases, and the junction held 7 bases outside the gene matches. CDR3 length: 14 amino acids. The CDR3 here is CASSSDGRGETQYF. The CDR3 region has the DNA TGTGCCAGCAGTTCGGACGGGAGGGGGGAGACCCAGTACTTC.

This chain joins TRBV7-2 and TRBJ2-5, with TRBD2 as a possible D gene (6 bases). Trimming cost V 1 base and J 2 bases, with 11 bases left between them. The germline V gene has CDR1 SGHTA and CDR2 FQGNSA. The CDR3 covers 15 residues. The CDR3 DNA is TGTGCCAGCAGCTTAGGGGGACTGAGTCAAGAGACCCAGTACTTC. This translates into CASSLGGLSQETQYF.

This clone was seen a single time. The chain couples TRBV5-1 to TRBJ2-3; 7 bases match TRBD1. J gave up 2 bases and V 4 bases, and 7 bases lay outside the gene matches. Per germline, CDR1 SGHRS and CDR2 YFSETQ. This CDR3 contains 15 residues. The CDR3 loop is CASSPWTGPTDTQYF. For the CDR3, the DNA is TGCGCCAGCAGCCCCTGGACAGGCCCCACAGATACGCAGTATTTT.

The chain has TRBV7-9 and TRBJ1-2; 10 positions agree with TRBD1. The junction had 10 bases not matched to a gene; V was cut back by 5 bases and J by 7 bases. Germline V gives CDR1 SEHNR, CDR2 FQNEAQ (reference sequence). CDR3 size: 15 residues. CDR3 amino acids: CASSRGTGDVRGYTF. CDR3 DNA: TGTGCCAGCAGCCGAGGGACAGGGGATGTGCGTGGCTACACCTTC. Full variable domain (outside the CDR3, taken from reference TRBV7-9 and TRBJ1-2): DTGVSQNPRHKITKRGQNVTFRCDPISEHNRLYWYRQTLGQGPEFLTYFQNEAQLEKSRLLSDRFSAERPKGSFSTLEIQRTEQGDSAMYLCASSRGTGDVRGYTFGSGTRLTVV.

J is TRBJ1-4 and V is TRBV27; D gene uncertain. The CDR3 length is 15 residues. V was pared by 0 bases and J by 7 bases, with 12 bases between. CDR1 is MNHEY and CDR2 is SMNVEV in the germline V gene (reference sequence). CDR3 in amino acids: CASSLSGDGVEKLFF. As DNA, the CDR3 is TGTGCCAGCAGTTTATCAGGAGACGGGGTTGAAAAACTGTTTTTT.

The V gene is TRBV5-1, the J gene TRBJ2-1; TRBD1 matches at 8 bases. Unmatched junction bases numbered 3, after V lost 4 bases and J lost 9 bases. Germline lookup yields CDR1 SGHRS and CDR2 YFSETQ. CDR3 size: 12 residues. In nucleotides, the CDR3 is TGCGCCAGCAGCGCAGGGGGCGGTGAGCAGTTCTTC. Translation: CASSAGGGEQFF. The full variable domain, with the rest looked up from reference TRBV5-1 and TRBJ2-1, is KAGVTQTPRYLIKTRGQQVTLSCSPISGHRSVSWYQQTPGQGLQFLFEYFSETQRNKGNFPGRFSGRQFSNSRSEMNVSTLELGDSALYLCASSAGGGEQFFGPGTRLTVL.

The V and J genes are TRBV7-9 and TRBJ1-6; no reliable D call. This CDR3 has 14 residues. Per germline, CDR1 SEHNR and CDR2 FQNEAQ (reference sequence). The V end was cut by 3 bases, the J end by 6 bases, with 9 bases between. CDR3 nucleotides: TGTGCCAGCAGCTTTAGGGCCCCTAATTCACCCCTCCACTTT. It translates to CASSFRAPNSPLHF.

The chain recombines TRBV3-1 (or the pseudogene TRBV3-2) with TRBJ2-2; 11 bases fit TRBD1. Per germline, CDR1 LGHDT and CDR2 YNNKEL (reference sequence). V was clipped by 3 bases and J by 6 bases; unmatched bases: 9. The CDR3 contains 17 residues. CDR3 DNA: TGTGCCAGCAGCCAGAGGGGGGACAGGGGGACGCCCGGGGAGCTGTTTTTT. It codes for CASSQRGDRGTPGELFF.

V is TRBV5-1 and J is TRBJ1-4; D is undetermined. Germline V lookup: CDR1 SGHRS, CDR2 YFSETQ. The V and J ends lost 5 bases and 7 bases respectively, with 12 bases between them. This CDR3 comprises 13 residues. Here the CDR3 DNA reads TGCGCCAGCAGGGCCTTGGAGGGTGAAAAACTGTTTTTT. Its protein is CASRALEGEKLFF. Filled out from reference TRBV5-1 and TRBJ1-4, the complete variable domain reads KAGVTQTPRYLIKTRGQQVTLSCSPISGHRSVSWYQQTPGQGLQFLFEYFSETQRNKGNFPGRFSGRQFSNSRSEMNVSTLELGDSALYLCASRALEGEKLFFGSGTQLSVL.

The chain combines TRBV27 with TRBJ2-1; TRBD1 aligns across 9 bases. The CDR3 length is 21 residues. Trimming at V came to 0 bases and at J to 0 bases, leaving 15 bases not matched to a gene. Germline V CDR1 and CDR2: MNHEY, SMNVEV (reference sequence). In nucleotides, the CDR3 is TGTGCCAGCAGTTTATCGATACGGACAGGGGCTCGGAAAAGCTCCTACAATGAGCAGTTCTTC. As protein: CASSLSIRTGARKSSYNEQFF.

The CDR3 loop is CASSPAVDNYGYTF. CDR3 DNA: TGTGCCAGCTCACCAGCGGTGGATAACTATGGCTACACCTTC. This rearrangement joins TRBV18 to TRBJ1-2; D is ambiguous. Germline values: CDR1 KGHSH, CDR2 LQKENI. The CDR3 consists of 14 residues. V was clipped by 2 bases and J by 1 base, with 8 bases between them.

The gene calls are TRBV6-5 and TRBJ2-7; D remains unclear. The CDR3 has 14 residues. Germline-derived CDR1 and CDR2 are MNHEY and SVGAGI. V lost 6 bases, J lost 5 bases, and 17 bases lay in between. The CDR3 protein is CASRDPRVDHEQYF. CDR3 DNA: TGTGCCAGCAGGGACCCGAGAGTAGACCACGAGCAGTACTTC.

The gene calls are TRBV11-2 and TRBJ2-3, with D unresolved. Per germline, CDR1 SGHAT and CDR2 FQNNGV. The CDR3 sequence is 13 residues long. Trimming removed 5 bases from V and 5 bases from J, with 11 bases in between. The DNA for the CDR3 is TGTGCCAGCAGCCAGTCGTGGCAAGATACGCAGTATTTT. Its protein is CASSQSWQDTQYF.

This rearrangement joins TRBV5-4 to TRBJ1-2, with 7 bases that match TRBD1. V was clipped by 9 bases and J by 6 bases; unmatched bases: 11. The germline CDR1 and CDR2 sequences are SGHNT and YYREEE (reference sequence). The length of the CDR3 is 13 residues. The CDR3, as DNA: TGTGCCATTCCCCGACAGGGCGAGGATGGCTACACCTTC. It is translated as CAIPRQGEDGYTF.

The gene calls are TRBV18 and TRBJ1-1, with 7 bases identical to TRBD1. The CDR3 extends over 15 amino acids. V lost 6 bases, J lost 1 base, and 8 bases stayed unmatched. The germline V gene has CDR1 KGHSH and CDR2 LQKENI. This CDR3 is CASSQRQGENTEAFF. The CDR3 DNA reads as TGTGCCAGCTCCCAAAGACAGGGAGAGAACACTGAAGCTTTCTTT.

This chain links TRBV27 with TRBJ1-6; tentatively, D is TRBD1 (5 bases). V lost 6 bases and J lost 6, with 15 bases in between. CDR1 and CDR2 (germline): MNHEY, SMNVEV (reference sequence). The CDR3 totals 15 residues. DNA of the CDR3: TGTGCCAGCAGACCCTCCGGGACCCGTAATTCACCCCTCCACTTT. Encoded protein: CASRPSGTRNSPLHF.

The rearrangement uses TRBV7-9 and TRBJ2-2; 7 bases line up with TRBD1. This CDR3 has 15 residues. The germline V gene encodes CDR1 SEHNR and CDR2 FQNEAQ (reference sequence). V shed 5 bases, J shed 5 bases, and the junction held 8 bases outside the gene matches. The CDR3 region has the DNA TGTGCCAGCAGCAAAACAGGGGAACGAACCGGGGAGCTGTTTTTT. Its protein is CASSKTGERTGELFF.

The rearrangement joins TRBV11-2 to TRBJ2-1; no firm D call. The CDR3 loop spans 13 amino acids. CDR1 SGHAT and CDR2 FQNNGV come from the germline V gene. V shed 5 bases and J shed 1 base, with 6 bases lying between them. The CDR3 loop is CASSTSSYNEQFF. The CDR3 DNA follows: TGTGCCAGCAGCACCAGTTCCTACAATGAGCAGTTCTTC.

The rearrangement joins TRBV30 to TRBJ1-5, with 7 bases lining up with TRBD1. The CDR3 covers 17 residues. In germline, CDR1 is GTSNPN, CDR2 SVGIG (reference sequence). The ends lost 2 bases at V and 2 bases at J; junction bases unmatched: 12. The CDR3 spells CAWSTGTGVRGNQPQHF. The CDR3 DNA reads TGTGCCTGGAGTACCGGAACAGGGGTTAGGGGCAATCAGCCCCAGCATTTT.

The rearrangement uses TRBV18 and TRBJ2-2, with 7 bases lining up with TRBD2. Germline V gives CDR1 KGHSH, CDR2 LQKENI. V trimming: 1 base; J trimming: 4 bases; junction bases outside the gene matches: 6. The CDR3 covers 16 residues. The CDR3 spells CASSPLQTGGTGELFF. In DNA form, the CDR3 reads TGTGCCAGCTCACCACTTCAAACGGGGGGCACCGGGGAGCTGTTTTTT.

The sample holds one count of this clone. The gene calls are TRBV5-6 and TRBJ1-4; TRBD1 is a possible D gene (5 bases). The V end was cut by 1 base, the J end by 8 bases, with 12 bases between. CDR1 is SGHDT, CDR2 YYEEEE, per germline. The CDR3 is 14 residues long. The chain's CDR3 is CASSLRGGREKLFF. The CDR3 bases are TGTGCCAGCAGCTTGAGGGGAGGTCGGGAAAAACTGTTTTTT.

The rearrangement links TRBV6-5 to TRBJ1-4, with D uncertain. This CDR3 is built from 15 residues. The V gene lost 6 bases and the J gene lost 7 bases, with 18 bases spanning the gap. The germline V gene has CDR1 MNHEY and CDR2 SVGAGI. The DNA of the CDR3 is TGTGCCAGCAGCCCCGGGGAAAAAGTACTTGAAAAACTGTTTTTT. Translation: CASSPGEKVLEKLFF.

This chain joins TRBV3-1 (or the pseudogene TRBV3-2) and TRBJ1-4; 7 bases align to TRBD1. The CDR3 has 16 residues. Germline loops: CDR1 LGHDT, CDR2 YNNKEL (reference sequence). V lost 0 bases to trimming and J lost 7 bases; unmatched junction nucleotides: 8. DNA of the CDR3: TGTGCCAGCAGCCAAGAGACAGGGCCCTGGGGTGAAAAACTGTTTTTT. This codes for CASSQETGPWGEKLFF.

V and J are TRBV19 and TRBJ2-3; D may match TRBD1 or TRBD2 (5 bases each). The V and J ends lost 1 base and 4 bases respectively, with 15 bases between them. The CDR3 has 16 amino acids. Germline V gene data show CDR1 as LNHDA and CDR2 as SQIVND (reference sequence). CDR3: CASSIASGARADTQYF. The CDR3 DNA is TGTGCCAGTAGTATAGCTTCCGGGGCTCGCGCAGATACGCAGTATTTT.